These T cell receptor beta chains were read from a single sample in a study of cytomegalovirus exposure and HLA in healthy donors. Sequencing used immunoSEQ multiplex PCR; TCRdb keeps in-frame clones, though not all of them. The sample holds roughly 200,000 clones, 79% seen once. Sequencing input: PBMCs. All receptors derive from a woman aged 25 to 45 in good health and CMV-seropositive. CDR3s include the opening cysteine and the closing phenylalanine or tryptophan. A D gene is named only where the DNA matches it firmly. Expanded clones are given a class, and other clones once, few, many or no size at all.

DNA | CDR3 | J | size | length | D | V
TGTGCCAGCAGCTCGGTGGGAGGGCCGTATCATAGCAATCAGCCCCAGCATTTT | CASSSVGGPYHSNQPQHF | TRBJ1-5 | - | 18 | - | TRBV7-9
TGTGCTAGTGGTGGGGGGGCAGGGCAAAATCAGCCCCAGCATTTT | CASGGGAGQNQPQHF | TRBJ1-5 | - | 15 | - | TRBV12-5
TGTGCCAGCAGCCCCGACTCAGCCTACGAGCAGTACTTC | CASSPDSAYEQYF | TRBJ2-7 | once | 13 | - | TRBV5-6
TGTGCCAGCAGTCCCCGCCCTGACAGCTATGGCTACACCTTC | CASSPRPDSYGYTF | TRBJ1-2 | - | 14 | - | TRBV2
TGTGCCAGCCGGACTAGCGGAACCTACGAGCAGTACTTC | CASRTSGTYEQYF | TRBJ2-7 | - | 13 | TRBD2 | TRBV6-5
TGTGCCACCAGCATGGGTGTAAAGGAGGACGCTTTCTTT | CATSMGVKEDAFF | TRBJ1-1 | - | 13 | - | TRBV15
TGTGCCAGCAGCTACATACCACTAGCGGGCCTCGCGAACACCGGGGAGCTGTTTTTT | CASSYIPLAGLANTGELFF | TRBJ2-2 | - | 19 | TRBD2 | TRBV7-9
TGTGCCAGCAGCCAATCGGCTGGAGGATCGAACACTGAAGCTTTCTTT | CASSQSAGGSNTEAFF | TRBJ1-1 | - | 16 | - | TRBV16
TGTGCCAGCAGTCTAGCCTTCGGGACACACTACGAGCAGTACTTC | CASSLAFGTHYEQYF | TRBJ2-7 | - | 15 | - | TRBV11-2
TGTGCCAGCAGTCCCCAGGGAGGGGGTGGGGAAAAACTGTTTTTT | CASSPQGGGGEKLFF | TRBJ1-4 | - | 15 | - | TRBV6-5
TGCGCCAGCAGCTTAGGAAGGGAAAGGGGCGAGCAGTACTTC | CASSLGRERGEQYF | TRBJ2-7 | once | 14 | - | TRBV5-1
TGCAGCGTCGCTGACCCCTCCGGGACAGTTACCGGGGAGCTGTTTTTT | CSVADPSGTVTGELFF | TRBJ2-2 | few | 16 | TRBD1 | TRBV29-1
TGTGCCAGCAGTGAGCCGGGTCTTTACATTCAGTACTTC | CASSEPGLYIQYF | TRBJ2-4 | - | 13 | - | TRBV25-1
TGCGCCAGCAGCTTGTTCTCAGGGGGTTGGGAGACCCAGTACTTC | CASSLFSGGWETQYF | TRBJ2-5 | - | 15 | TRBD1 | TRBV5-1
TGTGCCAGCAGCTTAGCGCAGGGGACAGGGGTCTACGAGCAGTACTTC | CASSLAQGTGVYEQYF | TRBJ2-7 | - | 16 | TRBD1 | TRBV7-9
TGTGCCAGCAGTGATCTCACTAGCGGGGTCTCCTACGAGCAGTACTTC | CASSDLTSGVSYEQYF | TRBJ2-7 | - | 16 | TRBD2 | TRBV6-4
TGCAGCGTTCCCAAGGGGCAGATTGAGACCCAGTACTTC | CSVPKGQIETQYF | TRBJ2-5 | - | 13 | - | TRBV29-1
TGTGCCAGCAGTGTGAGGGAAGCATCCTATAATTCACCCCTCCACTTT | CASSVREASYNSPLHF | TRBJ1-6 | - | 16 | - | TRBV2
TGTGCCAGCAGCCCTGGGGGGGGAGCAGCGCAGTACTTC | CASSPGGGAAQYF | TRBJ2-7 | - | 13 | TRBD2 | TRBV7-2
TGTGCCAGCAGCTTATTGGGCTCCCAGGGGGAAGCTTTCTTT | CASSLLGSQGEAFF | TRBJ1-1 | - | 14 | - | TRBV7-9
TGTGCCAGCAGCTCAGCTCAGACAGCCAGTACTAATGAAAAACTGTTTTTT | CASSSAQTASTNEKLFF | TRBJ1-4 | - | 17 | - | TRBV11-2
TGTGCCAGCAGTCCCCCCGAGGGGGCTGATACGCAGTATTTT | CASSPPEGADTQYF | TRBJ2-3 | - | 14 | TRBD1 | TRBV6-5
TGTGCCAGCTCACCATGGACAGGGGGGGATGAGCAGTTCTTC | CASSPWTGGDEQFF | TRBJ2-1 | - | 14 | TRBD1 | TRBV18
TGCGCCAGCAGTCGCTCCGGGACAGGGGGCCGCCCCCCCGGGGAGCTGTTTTTT | CASSRSGTGGRPPGELFF | TRBJ2-2 | few | 18 | TRBD1 | TRBV10-2
TGTGCCATCCGAGGGGGCGCGAACACCGGGGAGCTGTTTTTT | CAIRGGANTGELFF | TRBJ2-2 | - | 14 | TRBD1 | TRBV6-1
TGTGCTAGCAGCTTATATGACAGCCATAATGAAAAACTGTTTTTT | CASSLYDSHNEKLFF | TRBJ1-4 | - | 15 | - | TRBV7-2
TGTGCCAGCTCACCAGGCGGGAGGGTCCAAGAGACCCAGTACTTC | CASSPGGRVQETQYF | TRBJ2-5 | - | 15 | TRBD2 | TRBV18
TGCGCCAGCAGCCATGGACAGCCCAATCAGCCCCAGCATTTT | CASSHGQPNQPQHF | TRBJ1-5 | - | 14 | - | TRBV4-1
TGTGCCAGCAGCCCGGGGGGATACGAGCAGTACTTC | CASSPGGYEQYF | TRBJ2-7 | once | 12 | TRBD2 | TRBV7-2
TGTGCCAGCAGTGATCGACTAGCGGGGAGGCAACATGAGCAGTTCTTC | CASSDRLAGRQHEQFF | TRBJ2-1 | - | 16 | TRBD2 | TRBV6-1
TGCAGCGTTGGAGGACTAGGGTCGGGTAATGAGCAGTTCTTC | CSVGGLGSGNEQFF | TRBJ2-1 | - | 14 | TRBD2 | TRBV29-1
TGTGCCAGCAGGGGGGGGGCCGGTTACAATGAGCAGTTCTTC | CASRGGAGYNEQFF | TRBJ2-1 | - | 14 | - | TRBV7-6
TGTGCCAGCAGCAAAACAGGGGGCGACGCTGAAGCTTTCTTT | CASSKTGGDAEAFF | TRBJ1-1 | - | 14 | TRBD1 | TRBV9
TGTGCCAGCGGAGATAGCGGGAGTAGGGCCGGGGAGCTGTTTTTT | CASGDSGSRAGELFF | TRBJ2-2 | - | 15 | TRBD2 | TRBV5-5
TGTGCCAGCAGCCATGAGACGGGCTATGGCTACACCTTC | CASSHETGYGYTF | TRBJ1-2 | - | 13 | - | TRBV27
TGCGCCAGCACGGGACAGTTCACAGATACGCAGTATTTT | CASTGQFTDTQYF | TRBJ2-3 | few | 13 | TRBD1 | TRBV5-1
TGCGCCAGCAGCCAACGAGGAGATACGCAGTATTTT | CASSQRGDTQYF | TRBJ2-3 | - | 12 | - | TRBV4-1
TGTGCCAGCAGCTTACAGAGCGCAGATACGCAGTATTTT | CASSLQSADTQYF | TRBJ2-3 | - | 13 | - | TRBV7-9
TGTGCCAGCTCGCTTCGGACAGGGGGGGACGCTGGGGCCAACGTCCTGACTTTC | CASSLRTGGDAGANVLTF | TRBJ2-6 | - | 18 | TRBD1 | TRBV18
TGTGCCAGCAGGCGGGGTAGCACAGATACGCAGTATTTT | CASRRGSTDTQYF | TRBJ2-3 | - | 13 | - | TRBV2
TGTGCCAGCAGTACAGACAGGAGCTCCTACGAGCAGTACTTC | CASSTDRSSYEQYF | TRBJ2-7 | - | 14 | - | TRBV6-5
TGTGCCACCTATGGAACAGGATTCTCTGGAAACACCATATATTTT | CATYGTGFSGNTIYF | TRBJ1-3 | - | 15 | - | TRBV6-5
TGTGCCAGCAAGGTGGACAGGGTCTTGACAAGCTCCTATAATTCACCCCTCCACTTT | CASKVDRVLTSSYNSPLHF | TRBJ1-6 | - | 19 | TRBD1 | TRBV28
TGCAGCGTTGGACAGGGGGCGGATGAGAGCGAGCAGTACTTC | CSVGQGADESEQYF | TRBJ2-7 | - | 14 | TRBD1 | TRBV29-1
TGTGCCAGCTCGCCGCCCTTAGCCGGAACCGGGGAGCTGTTTTTT | CASSPPLAGTGELFF | TRBJ2-2 | - | 15 | - | TRBV18
TGTGCCAGCAGTAAGGACAGGGGGGCCTACGAGCAGTACTTC | CASSKDRGAYEQYF | TRBJ2-7 | - | 14 | TRBD1 | TRBV6-1
TGTGCCAGCAGTAATAGTGGGAGTCTCTATGGCTACACCTTC | CASSNSGSLYGYTF | TRBJ1-2 | - | 14 | - | TRBV6-5
TGTGCCAGCAGCTTCGGGGGGCGCTACGAGCAGTACTTC | CASSFGGRYEQYF | TRBJ2-7 | - | 13 | - | TRBV11-3
TGCAGTGCTGGGCCAGCCTACGAGCAGTACTTC | CSAGPAYEQYF | TRBJ2-7 | once | 11 | - | TRBV20-1
TGTGCCAGCAGTTTATCCTCACCCCCCCAGGGGTATAGATACGAGCAGTACTTC | CASSLSSPPQGYRYEQYF | TRBJ2-7 | - | 18 | - | TRBV27